The present TCR beta chain was sequenced within a study of T-cell reconstitution after alpha-beta-depleted transplantation in children. Researchers prepared the TCRbeta library using unique molecular identifiers, the study reports. Using its own MiXCR run on the PCR reads, TCRdb lists one record per CDR3 protein. Of about 600,000 distinct CDR3 sequences in the sample, about an eighth are singletons; the top ten hold around 2.2%. The study's findings and limits: At the one-year point after transplant, T-cell counts and TCRbeta diversity were found to come mostly from T cells that had been newly produced.

Germline V CDR1 and CDR2: LNHDA, SQIVND (reference sequence). This CDR3 contains 15 residues. With 3 bases removed from V and 7 bases from J, the gap between germline ends came to 18 bases. As to this clonotype: Its antigen is as yet unknown.

This TCR derives from a male patient between 10 and 17 years old who had a stem cell transplant for acute myeloid leukemia, so the T cells may come from the graft donor. Sample: PBMCs, mostly from graft donor cells, taken 360 days after TCRalphabeta/CD19-depleted stem cell transplant. The rearrangement uses TRBV19 and TRBJ2-5; D possibly corresponds to TRBD1 (5 bases). CDR3 DNA sequence: TGTGCCAGTAGTATGGACAAAGCACAAGAGCGGACCCAGTACTTC. It encodes CASSMDKAQERTQYF.